The next 15 T cell receptor beta chains were all read from a single sample in a study of cytomegalovirus exposure and HLA in healthy donors. In the PCR, 60 Vbeta and 13 Jbeta primers were used. Generated by immunoSEQ multiplex PCR, the TCRdb table keeps only in-frame clones and is missing some. The sample shows roughly 160,000 clones, roughly 80% of them seen only once. The sequencing input was PBMCs. The receptors come from a boy between 2 and 10 years old in good health and CMV-seronegative.

The rearrangement links TRBV5-4 to TRBJ2-1; no clear D gene. V lost 10 bases and J 1 base, leaving 6 bases between the germline ends. CDR3 size: 11 residues. Germline V gene sequence: CDR1 SGHNT, CDR2 YYREEE (reference sequence). CDR3 residues: CAFLSYNEQFF. CDR3 nucleotides: TGTGCCTTTCTGTCCTACAATGAGCAGTTCTTC. The full variable domain, rest sourced from reference TRBV5-4 and TRBJ2-1, is ETGVTQSPTHLIKTRGQQVTLRCSSQSGHNTVSWYQQALGQGPQFIFQYYREEENGRGNFPPRFSGLQFPNYSSELNVNALELDDSALYLCAFLSYNEQFFGPGTRLTVL.

This rearrangement joins TRBV20-1 to TRBJ1-1; D is ambiguous. CDR3 length equals 11 residues. Germline V gene sequence: CDR1 DFQATT, CDR2 SNEGSKA (reference sequence). Trimming shortened V by 7 bases and J by 0 bases, and 6 bases separated the two germline ends. The CDR3 region is CSELMNTEAFF. CDR3 in DNA: TGCAGTGAGCTCATGAACACTGAAGCTTTCTTT.

This clone turned up a few times. The chain carries TRBV27 and TRBJ2-7; D is ambiguous. CDR3 size: 13 residues. Germline CDR1 is MNHEY and CDR2 is SMNVEV (reference sequence). V shed 7 bases and J shed 5 bases, with 15 bases lying between them. CDR3 residues: CASTRPQSHEQYF. DNA for the CDR3: TGTGCCAGCACTAGGCCTCAATCGCACGAGCAGTACTTC.

This clone turned up a few times. This chain uses TRBV5-6 with TRBJ1-1, with D possibly TRBD1 on 6 matching bases. The germline V gene has CDR1 SGHDT and CDR2 YYEEEE. The CDR3 consists of 15 residues. V was pared by 0 bases and J by 4 bases, with 13 bases between. This CDR3 reads CASSLGTEPSTEAFF. CDR3 nucleotides: TGTGCCAGCAGCTTGGGGACAGAACCATCCACTGAAGCTTTCTTT.

The gene calls are TRBV27 and TRBJ2-5, with 9 bases matching TRBD1. The CDR3 covers 13 residues. Germline lookup yields CDR1 MNHEY and CDR2 SMNVEV (reference sequence). The trim removed 6 bases at V and 5 bases at J, leaving 4 bases unmatched. CDR3 residues: CASSRDREETQYF. The DNA of the CDR3 is TGTGCCAGCAGCCGGGACAGGGAGGAGACCCAGTACTTC.

This clone showed up just once. The chain combines TRBV4-1 with TRBJ2-5; the match to TRBD2 covers 7 bases. The CDR3 totals 17 residues. J gave up 4 bases and V 0 bases, and 11 bases lay outside the gene matches. Germline CDR1 reads MGHRA; CDR2 reads YSYEKL. This chain's CDR3 is CASSQDQLAAPSETQYF. CDR3 nucleotides: TGCGCCAGCAGCCAAGATCAGCTAGCGGCCCCCTCAGAGACCCAGTACTTC.

The V call is TRBV2, the J call TRBJ2-5, with TRBD1 as a possible D gene (6 bases). Per the germline V gene, CDR1 is SNHLY and CDR2 is FYNNEI. CDR3 length: 13 amino acids. Trimming pared 6 bases from V and 3 bases from J, leaving 11 bases between. CDR3 DNA sequence: TGTGCCAGCAGGTGGACAGTTGAAGAGACCCAGTACTTC. Translating gives CASRWTVEETQYF.

This sequence joins TRBV5-1 and TRBJ2-1; 10 bases map to TRBD2. Germline trimming cut 0 bases from V and 8 bases from J; bases unmatched to any gene: 17. The CDR3 loop spans 19 amino acids. The germline V gene has CDR1 SGHRS and CDR2 YFSETQ. In DNA form, the CDR3 reads TGCGCCAGCAGCTTGGGGTTGTTGGCTAGCGGGAGTAAAAAGGATGAGCAGTTCTTC. This encodes CASSLGLLASGSKKDEQFF.

The V gene is TRBV28, the J gene TRBJ1-1, with D possibly being TRBD1 (6 bases). This CDR3 is built from 16 residues. Per the germline V gene, CDR1 is MDHEN and CDR2 is SYDVKM. Trimming stripped 5 bases from V and 3 bases from J, with 19 bases between. CDR3 nucleotide sequence: TGTGCCAGCAGTATAATTACAGGGTCGAGGGACACTGAAGCTTTCTTT. Encoded protein: CASSIITGSRDTEAFF.

The chain employs TRBV18 and TRBJ1-1; D is unclear. Germline V gene lookup returns CDR1 KGHSH and CDR2 LQKENI. Trimming cost V 0 bases and J 6 bases, with 11 bases left between them. The CDR3 contains 14 residues. CDR3 nucleotide sequence: TGTGCCAGCTCACCACCGGGAGGGAGCGCTGAAGCTTTCTTT. This encodes CASSPPGGSAEAFF.

In this sample, this clone turned up once. The chain links TRBV5-5 to TRBJ1-2; D perhaps matches TRBD1 (5 bases). CDR1 and CDR2 from the germline V gene are SGHKS and YYEKEE (reference sequence). The CDR3 extends over 16 amino acids. V lost 4 bases to trimming and J lost 0 bases, with 16 bases between them. The CDR3 spells CASSSVDRLANYGYTF. The CDR3 DNA sequence: TGTGCCAGCAGCAGCGTCGACAGATTAGCTAACTATGGCTACACCTTC.

The chain is built from TRBV25-1 and TRBJ2-5, with a possible D match to TRBD1 (6 bases). The DNA end is more similar to TRBJ2-7, so the J call may be wrong. The CDR3 consists of 13 residues. The germline gives CDR1 MGHDK, CDR2 SYGVNS. The CDR3, as DNA: TGTGCCAGCAGTGATCACAGGGCCTACGAGCAGTACTTC. Its translation is CASSDHRAYEQYF.

The chain has TRBV5-1 and TRBJ2-7; tentatively, D is TRBD1 (5 bases). CDR1 SGHRS and CDR2 YFSETQ come from the germline V gene. V lost 4 bases and J lost 2, with 16 bases in between. CDR3 size: 15 residues. In nucleotides, the CDR3 is TGCGCCAGCAGCCCCGCTGGGGCTGGAGCCTACGAGCAGTACTTC. Its translation is CASSPAGAGAYEQYF.

The chain has TRBV2 and TRBJ2-1; the match to TRBD2 covers 9 bases. The CDR3 consists of 17 residues. J gave up 1 base and V 3 bases, and 7 bases lay outside the gene matches. The germline CDR1 and CDR2 sequences are SNHLY and FYNNEI. This chain's CDR3 is CASSEVSGSRSYNEQFF. The DNA for the CDR3 is TGTGCCAGCAGTGAGGTTAGCGGGAGTCGGTCCTACAATGAGCAGTTCTTC.

The V gene is TRBV7-9, the J gene TRBJ2-5, with 9 bases identical to TRBD1. Germline loops: CDR1 SEHNR, CDR2 FQNEAQ (reference sequence). With 6 bases clipped from V and 5 bases from J, the junction kept 10 bases outside the gene matches. This CDR3 comprises 15 residues. The CDR3, as DNA: TGTGCCAGCAGTACCTGGACAGGGGCCTGGGAGACCCAGTACTTC. Translation: CASSTWTGAWETQYF.